This T cell receptor beta chain was identified during a study of blood T cell repertoires in COVID-19. Study in general: COVID-19 samples from acute and convalescent phases originated in the United States, Italy and Spain.

The assay was immunoSEQ multiplex PCR, and TCRdb's table has in-frame clones only and misses some. Of 150,000 or so clones in the sample, around 82% were seen once. The germline V gene encodes CDR1 SGHAT and CDR2 FQNNGV. Trimming left V 5 bases short and J 4 bases short, with 14 bases between. This CDR3 has 14 residues. This clonotype was sampled from a woman in her sixties with acute or convalescent COVID-19. The sequenced sample was peripheral blood. The chain employs TRBV11-2 and TRBJ1-2, with D possibly being TRBD1 (6 bases). DNA for the CDR3: TGTGCCAGCAGCCTGTTTCAGGGGCTCTATGGCTACACCTTC. Encoded protein: CASSLFQGLYGYTF.